This passage covers 14 T cell receptor beta chains from one sample sequenced in a study of cytomegalovirus exposure and HLA in healthy donors. The assay was immunoSEQ multiplex PCR, and TCRdb's table has in-frame clones only and misses some. The table lists about 130,000 clones, nearly 90% of them singletons. The sequenced sample consisted of PBMCs. Receptor source: a woman aged 18 to 35 in good health and CMV-seronegative.

This rearrangement joins TRBV7-3 to TRBJ2-1, with D unresolved. CDR1 and CDR2 (germline): SGHTA, FQGTGA. This CDR3 is built from 12 residues. Trimming took 5 bases from V and 9 from J, leaving 11 bases between them. CDR3 in DNA: TGTGCCAGCAGCACAACGTCTGGTGAGCAGTTCTTC. Translating it yields CASSTTSGEQFF.

V gene TRBV5-4 combines with J gene TRBJ1-2; no reliable D call. Germline loops: CDR1 SGHNT, CDR2 YYREEE (reference sequence). This CDR3 spans 14 amino acids. Trimming stripped 0 bases from V and 3 bases from J, with 9 bases between. In DNA, the CDR3 is TGTGCCAGCAGCTTGGGCGGGCCTGACTATGGCTACACCTTC. Translated: CASSLGGPDYGYTF.

This chain connects TRBV18 to TRBJ1-6, with D possibly TRBD1 on 6 matching bases. The CDR3 covers 14 residues. Looked up from germline, CDR1 is KGHSH and CDR2 is LQKENI. Between the trimmed V and J ends, which lost 3 bases and 6 bases, there was a span of 9 bases. CDR3 bases: TGTGCCAGCTCACCTGTGGACAGTAATTCACCCCTCCACTTT. Protein: CASSPVDSNSPLHF.

V and J are TRBV18 and TRBJ2-1; no firm D call. The V end lost 2 bases, the J end lost 5 bases, and 4 bases lay between the germline ends. Germline values: CDR1 KGHSH, CDR2 LQKENI. The CDR3 loop spans 12 amino acids. The CDR3 nucleotides are TGTGCCAGCTCACCAAGCGACAATGAGCAGTTCTTC. Its protein product is CASSPSDNEQFF.

This clone was seen repeatedly, ten times or more. The CDR3, as DNA: TGTGCCAGCAGGCGCGATCTAGCGGATACGCAGTATTTT. Amino acid sequence: CASRRDLADTQYF. The chain is built from TRBV6-5 and TRBJ2-3; D perhaps matches TRBD2 (6 bases). V shed 6 bases and J shed 6 bases, with 13 bases lying between them. Per germline, CDR1 MNHEY and CDR2 SVGAGI. The CDR3 consists of 13 residues.

The V and J genes are TRBV6-5 and TRBJ2-7, with unresolved D. This CDR3 has 11 amino acids. Looked up from germline, CDR1 is MNHEY and CDR2 is SVGAGI. V shed 5 bases and J shed 6 bases, with 8 bases lying between them. CDR3 protein: CASSEHLEQYF. DNA for the CDR3: TGTGCCAGCAGTGAACACCTCGAGCAGTACTTC.

The chain uses TRBV2 and TRBJ1-2; D is possibly TRBD1 (6 bases). This CDR3 has 11 residues. The V gene lost 6 bases and the J gene lost 7 bases, with 9 bases spanning the gap. From germline, CDR1 is SNHLY and CDR2 FYNNEI. CDR3 region: CASSPGVGYTF. The CDR3 DNA reads as TGTGCCAGCAGCCCAGGGGTTGGCTACACCTTC.

A single count supports this clone. The chain is built from TRBV11-2 and TRBJ2-5; D uncertain. The CDR3 is 16 amino acids. The germline V and J ends were trimmed by 6 bases and 1 base, with 18 bases remaining between them. Germline CDR1 SGHAT, CDR2 FQNNGV. This chain's CDR3 is CASSPTVSAVQETQYF. Here the CDR3 DNA reads TGTGCCAGCAGTCCAACGGTATCGGCGGTCCAAGAGACCCAGTACTTC. Full variable domain (missing parts from reference TRBV11-2 and TRBJ2-5): EAGVAQSPRYKIIEKRQSVAFWCNPISGHATLYWYQQILGQGPKLLIQFQNNGVVDDSQLPKDRFSAERLKGVDSTLKIQPAKLEDSAVYLCASSPTVSAVQETQYFGPGTRLLVL.

The rearrangement joins TRBV18 to TRBJ2-5; maybe TRBD2 (6 bases). This CDR3 has 14 residues. V lost 0 bases and J lost 5, with 10 bases in between. Germline CDR1 and CDR2: KGHSH and LQKENI. The DNA of the CDR3 is TGTGCCAGCTCACCACCGGCGGGATTGGAGACCCAGTACTTC. The encoded protein is CASSPPAGLETQYF.

The chain carries TRBV5-4 and TRBJ1-3; D is ambiguous. Germline V gene lookup returns CDR1 SGHNT and CDR2 YYREEE (reference sequence). The CDR3 sequence is 16 residues long. The V end was cut by 4 bases, the J end by 2 bases, with 16 bases between. This CDR3 reads CASSNGQEVAGNTIYF. In DNA, the CDR3 is TGTGCCAGCAGCAATGGCCAGGAGGTGGCTGGAAACACCATATATTTT. The whole variable domain, remainder taken from reference TRBV5-4 and TRBJ1-3, is ETGVTQSPTHLIKTRGQQVTLRCSSQSGHNTVSWYQQALGQGPQFIFQYYREEENGRGNFPPRFSGLQFPNYSSELNVNALELDDSALYLCASSNGQEVAGNTIYFGEGSWLTVV.

This chain links TRBV27 with TRBJ1-2, with a tentative D call TRBD1 (5 bases). The length of the CDR3 is 16 residues. The germline V and J ends were trimmed by 2 bases and 4 bases, with 17 bases remaining between them. The V gene's germline CDR1 is MNHEY and CDR2 SMNVEV (reference sequence). CDR3 loop: CASSLRAGRQIYGYTF. CDR3 nucleotide sequence: TGTGCCAGCAGTTTACGGGCAGGCCGACAGATCTATGGCTACACCTTC.

The chain combines TRBV19 with TRBJ1-2; 7 bases map to TRBD1. Germline lookup yields CDR1 LNHDA and CDR2 SQIVND (reference sequence). The V segment lost 4 bases and the J segment 2 bases; nucleotides outside the gene matches: 7. The CDR3 consists of 15 residues. The CDR3 DNA is TGTGCCAGTAGTAACCCGGGACAGCAAAACTATGGCTACACCTTC. This sequence encodes CASSNPGQQNYGYTF. The full variable domain, its missing parts supplied by reference TRBV19 and TRBJ1-2, is DGGITQSPKYLFRKEGQNVTLSCEQNLNHDAMYWYRQDPGQGLRLIYYSQIVNDFQKGDIAEGYSVSREKKESFPLTVTSAQKNPTAFYLCASSNPGQQNYGYTFGSGTRLTVV.

This CDR3 is CASSPRNGGEETQYF. The DNA of the CDR3 is TGTGCCAGCTCACCTCGAAACGGGGGGGAAGAGACCCAGTACTTC. This chain uses TRBV18 with TRBJ2-5, with 8 nucleotides matching TRBD2. The CDR3 loop spans 15 amino acids. The V gene end was trimmed by 3 bases and the J gene end by 3 bases; junction bases not matched to a gene: 6. Germline CDR1 reads KGHSH; CDR2 reads LQKENI.

The chain employs TRBV7-3 and TRBJ2-1; the match to TRBD2 covers 12 bases. The trim removed 5 bases at V and 2 bases at J, leaving 4 bases unmatched. Per germline, CDR1 SGHTA and CDR2 FQGTGA. The CDR3 is 16 residues long. The CDR3 nucleotides read TGTGCCAGCAGCCCGACTAGCGGGGGCCCCTACAATGAGCAGTTCTTC. It translates to CASSPTSGGPYNEQFF.